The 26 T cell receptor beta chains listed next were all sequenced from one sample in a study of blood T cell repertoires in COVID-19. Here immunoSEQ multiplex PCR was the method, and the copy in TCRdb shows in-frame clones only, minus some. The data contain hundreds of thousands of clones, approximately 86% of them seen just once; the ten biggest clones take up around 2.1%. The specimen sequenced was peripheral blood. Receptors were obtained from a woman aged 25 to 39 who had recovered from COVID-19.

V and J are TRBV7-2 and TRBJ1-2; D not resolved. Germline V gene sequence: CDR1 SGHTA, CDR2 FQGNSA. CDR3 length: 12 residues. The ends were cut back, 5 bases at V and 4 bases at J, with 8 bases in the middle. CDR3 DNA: TGTGCCAGCAGCCCGGAGGCCTATGGCTACACCTTC. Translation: CASSPEAYGYTF.

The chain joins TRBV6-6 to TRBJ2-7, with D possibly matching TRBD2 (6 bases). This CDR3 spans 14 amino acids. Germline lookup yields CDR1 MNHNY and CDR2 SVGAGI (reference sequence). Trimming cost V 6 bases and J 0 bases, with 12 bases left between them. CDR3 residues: CASRLAASSYEQYF. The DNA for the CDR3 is TGTGCCAGCAGACTAGCCGCGAGCTCCTACGAGCAGTACTTC.

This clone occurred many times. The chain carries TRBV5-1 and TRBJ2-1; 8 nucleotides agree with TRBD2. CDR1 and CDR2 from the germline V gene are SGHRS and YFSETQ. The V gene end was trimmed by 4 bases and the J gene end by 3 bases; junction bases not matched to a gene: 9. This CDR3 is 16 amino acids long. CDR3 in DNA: TGCGCCAGCAGCCCCTTGTCGGGGGGGCACTACAATGAGCAGTTCTTC. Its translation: CASSPLSGGHYNEQFF.

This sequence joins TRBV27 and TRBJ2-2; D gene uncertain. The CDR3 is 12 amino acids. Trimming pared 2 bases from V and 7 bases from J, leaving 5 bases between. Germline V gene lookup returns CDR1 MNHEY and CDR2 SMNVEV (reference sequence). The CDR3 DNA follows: TGTGCCAGCAGTTTACAGGTCGGGGAGCTGTTTTTT. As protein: CASSLQVGELFF.

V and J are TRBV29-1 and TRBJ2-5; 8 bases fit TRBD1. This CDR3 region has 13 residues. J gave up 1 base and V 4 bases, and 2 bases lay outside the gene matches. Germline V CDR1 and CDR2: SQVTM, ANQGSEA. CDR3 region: CSVGTGSQETQYF. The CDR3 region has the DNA TGCAGCGTTGGGACAGGGTCCCAAGAGACCCAGTACTTC. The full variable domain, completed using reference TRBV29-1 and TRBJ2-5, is SAVISQKPSRDICQRGTSLTIQCQVDSQVTMMFWYRQQPGQSLTLIATANQGSEATYESGFVIDKFPISRPNLTFSTLTVSNMSPEDSSIYLCSVGTGSQETQYFGPGTRLLVL.

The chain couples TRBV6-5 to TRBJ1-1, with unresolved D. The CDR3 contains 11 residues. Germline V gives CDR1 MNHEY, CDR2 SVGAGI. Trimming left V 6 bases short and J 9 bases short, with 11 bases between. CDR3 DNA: TGTGCCAGCAGCGATACTCGAAAAGCTTTCTTT. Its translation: CASSDTRKAFF.

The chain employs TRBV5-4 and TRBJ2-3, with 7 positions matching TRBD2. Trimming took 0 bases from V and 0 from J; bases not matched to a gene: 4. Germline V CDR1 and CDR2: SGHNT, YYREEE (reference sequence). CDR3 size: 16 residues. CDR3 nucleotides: TGTGCCAGCAGCTTGGATGCGGGGGAAAGCACAGATACGCAGTATTTT. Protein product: CASSLDAGESTDTQYF. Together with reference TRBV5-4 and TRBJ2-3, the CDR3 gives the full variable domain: ETGVTQSPTHLIKTRGQQVTLRCSSQSGHNTVSWYQQALGQGPQFIFQYYREEENGRGNFPPRFSGLQFPNYSSELNVNALELDDSALYLCASSLDAGESTDTQYFGPGTRLTVL.

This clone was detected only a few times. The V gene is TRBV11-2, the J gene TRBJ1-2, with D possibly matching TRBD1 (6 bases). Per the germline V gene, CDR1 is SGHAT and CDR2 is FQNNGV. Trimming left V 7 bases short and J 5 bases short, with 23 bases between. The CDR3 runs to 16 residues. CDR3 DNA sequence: TGTGCCAGCACCAATTCGGCGGGGGGGGCGCGGTATGGCTACACCTTC. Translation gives CASTNSAGGARYGYTF.

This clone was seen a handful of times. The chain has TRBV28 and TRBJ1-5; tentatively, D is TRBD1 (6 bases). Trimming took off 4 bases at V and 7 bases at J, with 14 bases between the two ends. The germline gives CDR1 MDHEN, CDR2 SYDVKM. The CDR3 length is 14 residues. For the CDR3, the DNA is TGTGCCAGCAGTTCCACAGGGCAAGGGCAGCCCCAGCATTTT. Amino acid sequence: CASSSTGQGQPQHF. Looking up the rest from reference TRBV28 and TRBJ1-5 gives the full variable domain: DVKVTQSSRYLVKRTGEKVFLECVQDMDHENMFWYRQDPGLGLRLIYFSYDVKMKEKGDIPEGYSVSREKKERFSLILESASTNQTSMYLCASSSTGQGQPQHFGDGTRLSIL.

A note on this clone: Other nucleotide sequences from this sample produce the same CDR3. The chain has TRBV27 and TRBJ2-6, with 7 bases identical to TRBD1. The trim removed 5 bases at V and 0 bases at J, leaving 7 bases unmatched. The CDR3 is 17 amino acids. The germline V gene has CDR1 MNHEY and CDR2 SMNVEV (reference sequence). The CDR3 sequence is CASSPRDSLSGANVLTF. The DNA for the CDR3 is TGTGCCAGCAGTCCCCGGGACAGTCTCTCTGGGGCCAACGTCCTGACTTTC. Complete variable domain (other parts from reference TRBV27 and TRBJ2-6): EAQVTQNPRYLITVTGKKLTVTCSQNMNHEYMSWYRQDPGLGLRQIYYSMNVEVTDKGDVPEGYKVSRKEKRNFPLILESPSPNQTSLYFCASSPRDSLSGANVLTFGAGSRLTVL.

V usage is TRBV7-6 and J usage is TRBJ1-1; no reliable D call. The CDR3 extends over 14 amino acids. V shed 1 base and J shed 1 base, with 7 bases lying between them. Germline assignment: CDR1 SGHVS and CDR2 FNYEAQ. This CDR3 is CASSLGQENTEAFF. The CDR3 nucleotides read TGTGCCAGCAGCTTAGGGCAGGAGAACACTGAAGCTTTCTTT.

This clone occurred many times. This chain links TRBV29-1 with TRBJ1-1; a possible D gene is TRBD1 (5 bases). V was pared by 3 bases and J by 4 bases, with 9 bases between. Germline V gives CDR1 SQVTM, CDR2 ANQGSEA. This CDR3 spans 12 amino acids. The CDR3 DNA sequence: TGCAGCGTTGACAGGGAGGTCACTGAAGCTTTCTTT. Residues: CSVDREVTEAFF.

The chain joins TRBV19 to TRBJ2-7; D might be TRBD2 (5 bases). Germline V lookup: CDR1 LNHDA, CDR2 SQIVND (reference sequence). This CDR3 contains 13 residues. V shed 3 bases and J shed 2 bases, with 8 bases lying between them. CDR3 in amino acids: CASSIEGAYEQYF. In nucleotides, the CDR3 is TGTGCCAGTAGTATCGAGGGCGCCTACGAGCAGTACTTC.

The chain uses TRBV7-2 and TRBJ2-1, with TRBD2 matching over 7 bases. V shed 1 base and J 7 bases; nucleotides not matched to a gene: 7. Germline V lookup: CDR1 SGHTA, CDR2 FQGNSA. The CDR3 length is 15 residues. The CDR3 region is CASSLEQLAFNEQFF. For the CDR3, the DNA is TGTGCCAGCAGCTTAGAGCAACTAGCGTTTAATGAGCAGTTCTTC.

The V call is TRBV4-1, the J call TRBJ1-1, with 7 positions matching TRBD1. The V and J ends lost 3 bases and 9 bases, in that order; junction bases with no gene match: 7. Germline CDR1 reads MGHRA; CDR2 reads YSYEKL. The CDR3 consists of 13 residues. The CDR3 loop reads CASSQTGTDKAFF. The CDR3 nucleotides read TGCGCCAGCAGCCAGACCGGGACAGACAAAGCTTTCTTT.

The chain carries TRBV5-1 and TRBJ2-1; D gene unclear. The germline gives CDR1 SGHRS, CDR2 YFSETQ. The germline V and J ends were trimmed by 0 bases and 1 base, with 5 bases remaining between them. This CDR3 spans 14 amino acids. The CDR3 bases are TGCGCCAGCAGCTTGGACCGGTCCTACAATGAGCAGTTCTTC. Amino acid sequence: CASSLDRSYNEQFF.

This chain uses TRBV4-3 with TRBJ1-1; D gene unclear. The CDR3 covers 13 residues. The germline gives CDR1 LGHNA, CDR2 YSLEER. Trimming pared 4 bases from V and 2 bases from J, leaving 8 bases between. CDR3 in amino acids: CASSLGLNTEAFF. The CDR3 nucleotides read TGCGCCAGCAGCCTCGGACTAAACACTGAAGCTTTCTTT.

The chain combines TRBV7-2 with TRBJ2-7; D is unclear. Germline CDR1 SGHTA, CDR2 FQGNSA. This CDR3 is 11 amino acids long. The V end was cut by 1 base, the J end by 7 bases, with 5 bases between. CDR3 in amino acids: CASSLGEEQYF. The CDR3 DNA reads TGTGCCAGCAGCTTAGGTGAGGAGCAGTACTTC.

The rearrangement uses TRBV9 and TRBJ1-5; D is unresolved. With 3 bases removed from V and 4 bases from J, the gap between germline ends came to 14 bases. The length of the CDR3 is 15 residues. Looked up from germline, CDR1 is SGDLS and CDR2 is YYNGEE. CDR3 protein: CASSESGQRNQPQHF. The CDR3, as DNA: TGTGCCAGCAGCGAAAGCGGGCAAAGGAATCAGCCCCAGCATTTT.

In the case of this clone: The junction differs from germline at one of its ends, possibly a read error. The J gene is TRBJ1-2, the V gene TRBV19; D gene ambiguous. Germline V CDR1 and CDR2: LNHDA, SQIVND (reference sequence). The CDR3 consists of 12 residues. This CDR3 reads CASSIDLGSILF. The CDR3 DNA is TGTGCCAGTAGTATAGATCTTGGCTCCATCCTTTTC.

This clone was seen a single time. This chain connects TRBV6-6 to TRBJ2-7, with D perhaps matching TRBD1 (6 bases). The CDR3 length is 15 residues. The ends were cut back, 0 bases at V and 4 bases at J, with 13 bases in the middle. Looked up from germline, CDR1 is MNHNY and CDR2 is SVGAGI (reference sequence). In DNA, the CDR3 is TGTGCCAGCAGTTACTCCAGGGGCCCCTCATACGAGCAGTACTTC. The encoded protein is CASSYSRGPSYEQYF.

The CDR3 here is CASSYSGSYEQYF. The CDR3 DNA sequence: TGTGCCAGCAGTTACAGCGGTTCCTACGAGCAGTACTTC. The chain couples TRBV27 to TRBJ2-7, with D maybe TRBD2 (5 bases). Trimming removed 4 bases from V and 1 base from J, with 8 bases in between. Germline values: CDR1 MNHEY, CDR2 SMNVEV (reference sequence). The CDR3 has 13 amino acids.

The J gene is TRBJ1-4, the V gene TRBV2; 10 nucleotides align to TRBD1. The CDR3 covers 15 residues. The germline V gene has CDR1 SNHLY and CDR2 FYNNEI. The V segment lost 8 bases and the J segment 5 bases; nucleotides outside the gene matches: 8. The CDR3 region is CASQNPGQGNEKLFF. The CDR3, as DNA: TGTGCCAGCCAGAATCCGGGACAGGGGAATGAAAAACTGTTTTTT.

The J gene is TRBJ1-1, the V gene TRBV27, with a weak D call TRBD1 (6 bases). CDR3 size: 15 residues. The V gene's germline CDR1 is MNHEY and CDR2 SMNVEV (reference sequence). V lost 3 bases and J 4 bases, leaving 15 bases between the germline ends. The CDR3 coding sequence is TGTGCCAGCAGTTTTCTTACAGGGTTTGTCACTGAAGCTTTCTTT. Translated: CASSFLTGFVTEAFF.

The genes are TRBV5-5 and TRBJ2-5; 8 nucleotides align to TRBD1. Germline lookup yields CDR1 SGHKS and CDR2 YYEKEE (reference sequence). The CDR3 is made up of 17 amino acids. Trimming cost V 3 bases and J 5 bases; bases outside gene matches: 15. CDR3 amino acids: CASSYGQGNWRGETQYF. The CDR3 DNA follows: TGTGCCAGCAGCTACGGACAGGGTAACTGGAGGGGTGAGACCCAGTACTTC.

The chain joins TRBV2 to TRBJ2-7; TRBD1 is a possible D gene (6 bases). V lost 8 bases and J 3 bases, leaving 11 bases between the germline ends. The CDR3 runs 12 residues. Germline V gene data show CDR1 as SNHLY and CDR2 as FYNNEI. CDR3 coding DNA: TGTGCCAGCTCCCGGGACATCTACGAGCAGTACTTC. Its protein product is CASSRDIYEQYF.